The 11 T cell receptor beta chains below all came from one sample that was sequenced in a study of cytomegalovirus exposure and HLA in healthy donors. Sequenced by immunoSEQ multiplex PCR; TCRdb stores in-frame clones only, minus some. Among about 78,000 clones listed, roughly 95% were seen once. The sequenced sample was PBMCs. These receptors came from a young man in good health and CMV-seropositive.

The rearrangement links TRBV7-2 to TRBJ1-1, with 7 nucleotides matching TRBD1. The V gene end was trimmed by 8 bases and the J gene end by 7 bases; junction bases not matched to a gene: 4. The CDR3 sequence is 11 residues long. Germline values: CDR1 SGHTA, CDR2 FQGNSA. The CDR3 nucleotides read TGTGCCAGCGGGACAGACTTTGAAGCTTTCTTT. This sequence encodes CASGTDFEAFF.

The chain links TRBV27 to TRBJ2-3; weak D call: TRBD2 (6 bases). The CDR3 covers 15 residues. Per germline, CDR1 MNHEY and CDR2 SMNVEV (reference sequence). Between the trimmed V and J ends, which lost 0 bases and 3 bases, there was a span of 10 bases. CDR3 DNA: TGTGCCAGCAGTTTATCCCCCGGAGGGACAGATACGCAGTATTTT. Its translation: CASSLSPGGTDTQYF.

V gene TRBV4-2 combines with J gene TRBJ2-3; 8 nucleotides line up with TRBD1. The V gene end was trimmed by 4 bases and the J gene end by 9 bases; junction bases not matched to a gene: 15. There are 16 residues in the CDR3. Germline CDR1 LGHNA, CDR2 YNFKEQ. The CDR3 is CASSPTGEAWFATQYF. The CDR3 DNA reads TGTGCCAGCAGCCCGACAGGGGAGGCGTGGTTCGCGACGCAGTATTTT.

CDR3 loop: CASSSQPGLAGLSAYEQYF. The DNA for the CDR3 is TGTGCCAGCAGTTCCCAGCCGGGACTAGCGGGACTGAGTGCCTACGAGCAGTACTTC. The chain combines TRBV27 with TRBJ2-7; 13 bases are a match to TRBD2. This CDR3 is built from 19 residues. Germline V lookup: CDR1 MNHEY, CDR2 SMNVEV (reference sequence). V shed 4 bases and J 2 bases; nucleotides not matched to a gene: 14.

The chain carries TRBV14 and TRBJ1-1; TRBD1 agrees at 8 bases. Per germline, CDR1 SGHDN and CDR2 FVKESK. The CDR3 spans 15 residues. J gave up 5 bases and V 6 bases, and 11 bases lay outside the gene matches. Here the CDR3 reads CASSPYSGGRTEAFF. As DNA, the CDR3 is TGTGCCAGCAGTCCCTACTCAGGGGGCCGGACTGAAGCTTTCTTT.

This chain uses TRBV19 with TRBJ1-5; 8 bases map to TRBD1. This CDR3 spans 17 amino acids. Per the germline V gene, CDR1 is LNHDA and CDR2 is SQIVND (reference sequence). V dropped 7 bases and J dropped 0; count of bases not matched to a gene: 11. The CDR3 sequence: CASNPGTGSSSNQPQHF. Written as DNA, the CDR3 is TGTGCCAGTAACCCAGGGACAGGCTCATCTAGCAATCAGCCCCAGCATTTT.

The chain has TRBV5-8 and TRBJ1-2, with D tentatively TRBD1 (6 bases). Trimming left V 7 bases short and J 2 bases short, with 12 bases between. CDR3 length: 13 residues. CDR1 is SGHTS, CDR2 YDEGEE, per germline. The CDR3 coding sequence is TGTGCCAGCGACGAGACAGGAAACTATGGCTACACCTTC. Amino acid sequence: CASDETGNYGYTF.

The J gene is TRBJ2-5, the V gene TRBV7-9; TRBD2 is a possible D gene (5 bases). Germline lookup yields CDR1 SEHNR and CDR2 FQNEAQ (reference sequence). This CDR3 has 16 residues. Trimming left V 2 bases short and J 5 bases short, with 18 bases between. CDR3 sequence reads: CASSLYAREGWETQYF. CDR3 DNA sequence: TGTGCCAGCAGCTTATATGCCCGGGAAGGTTGGGAGACCCAGTACTTC.

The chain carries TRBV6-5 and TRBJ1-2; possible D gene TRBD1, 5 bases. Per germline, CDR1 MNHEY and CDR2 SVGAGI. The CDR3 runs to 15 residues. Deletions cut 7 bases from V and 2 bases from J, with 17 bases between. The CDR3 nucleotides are TGTGCCAGCAAGGCGACAGCCTCGTTAAACTATGGCTACACCTTC. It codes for CASKATASLNYGYTF.

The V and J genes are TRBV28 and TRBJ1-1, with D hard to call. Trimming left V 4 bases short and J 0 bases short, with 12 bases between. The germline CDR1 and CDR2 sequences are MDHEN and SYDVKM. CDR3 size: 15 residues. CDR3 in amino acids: CASSSRTSMNTEAFF. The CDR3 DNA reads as TGTGCCAGCAGTTCGAGAACTTCTATGAACACTGAAGCTTTCTTT.

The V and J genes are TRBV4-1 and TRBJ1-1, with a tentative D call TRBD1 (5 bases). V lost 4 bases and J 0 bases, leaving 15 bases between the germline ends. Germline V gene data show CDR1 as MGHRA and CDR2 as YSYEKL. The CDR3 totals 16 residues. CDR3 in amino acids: CASSPRVRMMNTEAFF. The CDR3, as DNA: TGCGCCAGCAGCCCCAGGGTCCGGATGATGAACACTGAAGCTTTCTTT.